This record looks at one TCR beta chain sequence and its context. Generated by immunoSEQ multiplex PCR, the TCRdb table keeps only in-frame clones and is missing some. The table has roughly 400,000 clones, approximately 91% seen once. The data were taken from a study of blood T cell repertoires in COVID-19. The ends were cut back, 4 bases at V and 6 bases at J, with 13 bases in the middle. Germline lookup yields CDR1 SQVTM and CDR2 ANQGSEA. There are 13 residues in the CDR3. The sequence was obtained from a woman aged 35 to 49 with acute COVID-19. Sequencing was carried out using PBMCs or T cells enriched from blood (not recorded which). The chain combines TRBV29-1 with TRBJ1-5; D not certain. In nucleotides, the CDR3 is TGCAGCGTTGTGTCCGGTCGCGGTCAGCCCCAGCATTTT. This codes for CSVVSGRGQPQHF.